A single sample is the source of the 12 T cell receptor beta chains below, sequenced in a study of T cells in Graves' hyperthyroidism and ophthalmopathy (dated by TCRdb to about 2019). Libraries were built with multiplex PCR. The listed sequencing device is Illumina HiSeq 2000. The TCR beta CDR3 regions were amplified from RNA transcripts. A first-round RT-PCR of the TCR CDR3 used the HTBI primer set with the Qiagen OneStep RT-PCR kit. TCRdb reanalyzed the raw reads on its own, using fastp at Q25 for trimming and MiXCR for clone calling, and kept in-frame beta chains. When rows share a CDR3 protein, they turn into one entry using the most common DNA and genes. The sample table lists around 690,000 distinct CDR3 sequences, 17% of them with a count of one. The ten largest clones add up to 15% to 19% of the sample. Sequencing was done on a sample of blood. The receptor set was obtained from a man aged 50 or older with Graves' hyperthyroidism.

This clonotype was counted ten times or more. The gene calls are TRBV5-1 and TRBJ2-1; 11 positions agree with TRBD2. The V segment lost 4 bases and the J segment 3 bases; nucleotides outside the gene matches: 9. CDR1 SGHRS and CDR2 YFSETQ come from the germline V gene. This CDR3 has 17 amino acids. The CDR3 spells CASSPNLAGGYYNEQFF. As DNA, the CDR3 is TGCGCCAGCAGCCCGAATTTAGCGGGAGGGTACTACAATGAGCAGTTCTTC.

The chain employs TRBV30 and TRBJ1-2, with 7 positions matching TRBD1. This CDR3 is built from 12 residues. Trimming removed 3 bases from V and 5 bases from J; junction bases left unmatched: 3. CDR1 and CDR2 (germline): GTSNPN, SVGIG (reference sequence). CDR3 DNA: TGTGCCTGGAGATCGACAGGGTATGGCTACACCTTC. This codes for CAWRSTGYGYTF.

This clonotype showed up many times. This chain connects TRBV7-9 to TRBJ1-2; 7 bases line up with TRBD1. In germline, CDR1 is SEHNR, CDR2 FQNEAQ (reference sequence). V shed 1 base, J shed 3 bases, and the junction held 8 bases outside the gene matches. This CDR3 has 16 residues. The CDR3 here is CASSLVLTGADYGYTF. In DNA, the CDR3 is TGTGCCAGCAGCTTAGTCCTAACAGGGGCGGACTATGGCTACACCTTC.

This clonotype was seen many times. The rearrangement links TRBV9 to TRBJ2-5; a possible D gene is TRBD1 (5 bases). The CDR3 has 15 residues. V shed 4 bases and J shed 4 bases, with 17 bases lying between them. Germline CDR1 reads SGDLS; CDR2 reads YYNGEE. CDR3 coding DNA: TGTGCCAGCAGCCCAAGACAGAACCCTCGAGAGACCCAGTACTTC. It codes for CASSPRQNPRETQYF.

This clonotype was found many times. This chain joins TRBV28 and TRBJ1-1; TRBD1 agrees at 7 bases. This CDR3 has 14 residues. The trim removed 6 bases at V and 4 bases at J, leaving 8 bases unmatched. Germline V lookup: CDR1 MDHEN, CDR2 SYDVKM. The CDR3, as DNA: TGTGCCAGCAGCGGTACAGGGGCTCCCACTGAAGCTTTCTTT. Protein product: CASSGTGAPTEAFF.

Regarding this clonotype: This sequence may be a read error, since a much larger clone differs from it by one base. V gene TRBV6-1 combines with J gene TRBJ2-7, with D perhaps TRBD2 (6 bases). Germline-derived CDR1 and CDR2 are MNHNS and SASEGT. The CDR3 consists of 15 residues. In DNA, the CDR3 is TGTGCCAGCAGTGAAGGCCACGGGAGCTCCTGCGAGCAGTACTTC. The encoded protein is CASSEGHGSSCEQYF.

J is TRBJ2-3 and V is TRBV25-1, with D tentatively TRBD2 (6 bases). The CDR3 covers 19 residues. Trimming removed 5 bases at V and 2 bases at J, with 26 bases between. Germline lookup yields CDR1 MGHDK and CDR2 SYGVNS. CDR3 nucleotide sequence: TGTGCCAGCAGTAGTAGTGTCGCGTTCGGGCGGGATCACACAGATACGCAGTATTTT. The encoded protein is CASSSSVAFGRDHTDTQYF.

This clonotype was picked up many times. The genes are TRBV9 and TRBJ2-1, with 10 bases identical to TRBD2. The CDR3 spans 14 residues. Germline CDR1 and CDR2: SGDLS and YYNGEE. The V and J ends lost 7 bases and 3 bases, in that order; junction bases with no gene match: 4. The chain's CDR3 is CASALAGVYNEQFF. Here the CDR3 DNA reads TGTGCCAGCGCCCTAGCGGGAGTCTACAATGAGCAGTTCTTC.

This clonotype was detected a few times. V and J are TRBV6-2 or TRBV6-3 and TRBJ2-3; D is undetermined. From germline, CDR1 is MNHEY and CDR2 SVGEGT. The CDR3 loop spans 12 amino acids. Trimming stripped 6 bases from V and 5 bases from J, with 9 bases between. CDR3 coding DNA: TGTGCCAGCAGACATACGGTAGATACGCAGTATTTT. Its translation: CASRHTVDTQYF.

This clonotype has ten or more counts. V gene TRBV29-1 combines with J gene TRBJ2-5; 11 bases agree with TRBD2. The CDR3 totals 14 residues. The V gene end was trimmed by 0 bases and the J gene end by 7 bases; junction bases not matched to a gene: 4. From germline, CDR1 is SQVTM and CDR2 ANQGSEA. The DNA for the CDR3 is TGCAGCGTTGAAGATGGTAGCGGGAGGGCGACCCAGTACTTC. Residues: CSVEDGSGRATQYF.

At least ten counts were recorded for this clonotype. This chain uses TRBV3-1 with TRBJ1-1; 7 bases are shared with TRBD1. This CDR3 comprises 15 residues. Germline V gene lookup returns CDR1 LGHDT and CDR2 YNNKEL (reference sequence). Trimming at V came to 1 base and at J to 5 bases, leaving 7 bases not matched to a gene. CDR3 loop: CASSQGTGFETEAFF. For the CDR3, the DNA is TGTGCCAGCAGCCAAGGGACAGGCTTTGAGACTGAAGCTTTCTTT.

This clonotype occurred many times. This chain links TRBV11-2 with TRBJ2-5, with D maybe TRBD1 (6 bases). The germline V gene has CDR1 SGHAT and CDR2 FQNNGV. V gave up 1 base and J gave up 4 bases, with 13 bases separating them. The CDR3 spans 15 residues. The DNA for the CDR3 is TGTGCCAGCAGCTTAGGGACAGCTCATTCAGAGACCCAGTACTTC. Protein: CASSLGTAHSETQYF.